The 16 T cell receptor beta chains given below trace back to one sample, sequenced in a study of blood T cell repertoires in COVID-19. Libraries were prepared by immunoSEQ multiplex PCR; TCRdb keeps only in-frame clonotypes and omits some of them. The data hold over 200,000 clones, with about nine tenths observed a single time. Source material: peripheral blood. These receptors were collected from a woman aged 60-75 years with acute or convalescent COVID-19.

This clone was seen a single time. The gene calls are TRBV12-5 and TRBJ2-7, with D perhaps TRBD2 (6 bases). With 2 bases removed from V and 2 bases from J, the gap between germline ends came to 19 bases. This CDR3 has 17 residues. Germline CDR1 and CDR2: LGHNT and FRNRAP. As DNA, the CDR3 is TGTGCTAGTGGTTTGATACACGGATACCGGGAGCCCTACGAGCAGTACTTC. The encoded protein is CASGLIHGYREPYEQYF.

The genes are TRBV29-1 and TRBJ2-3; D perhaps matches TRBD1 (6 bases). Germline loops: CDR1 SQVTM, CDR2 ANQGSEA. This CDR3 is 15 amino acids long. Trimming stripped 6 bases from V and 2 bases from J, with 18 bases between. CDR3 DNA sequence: TGCAGCGTGTTACCGGGACATAAACTCACAGATACGCAGTATTTT. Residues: CSVLPGHKLTDTQYF.

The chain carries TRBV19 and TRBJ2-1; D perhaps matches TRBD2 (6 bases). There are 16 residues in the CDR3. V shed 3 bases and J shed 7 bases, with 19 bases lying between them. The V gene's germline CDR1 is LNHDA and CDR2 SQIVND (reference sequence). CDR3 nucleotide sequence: TGTGCCAGTAGTATCCCGTTGGCCGGGAGAACGAATGAGCAGTTCTTC. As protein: CASSIPLAGRTNEQFF.

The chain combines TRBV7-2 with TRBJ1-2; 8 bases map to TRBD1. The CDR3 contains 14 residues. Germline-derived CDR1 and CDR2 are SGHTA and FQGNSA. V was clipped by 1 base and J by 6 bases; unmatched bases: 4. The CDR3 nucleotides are TGTGCCAGCAGCTTAGACAGGGGGTCGAATGGCTACACCTTC. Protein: CASSLDRGSNGYTF. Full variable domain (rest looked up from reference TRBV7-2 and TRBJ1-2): GAGVSQSPSNKVTEKGKDVELRCDPISGHTALYWYRQSLGQGLEFLIYFQGNSAPDKSGLPSDRFSAERTGGSVSTLTIQRTQQEDSAVYLCASSLDRGSNGYTFGSGTRLTVV.

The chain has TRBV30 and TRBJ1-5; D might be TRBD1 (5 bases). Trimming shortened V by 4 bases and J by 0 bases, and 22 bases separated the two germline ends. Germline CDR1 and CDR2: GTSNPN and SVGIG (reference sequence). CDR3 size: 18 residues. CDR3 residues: CAWTEGAGNPYSNQPQHF. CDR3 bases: TGTGCCTGGACCGAAGGAGCAGGGAATCCCTATAGCAATCAGCCCCAGCATTTT.

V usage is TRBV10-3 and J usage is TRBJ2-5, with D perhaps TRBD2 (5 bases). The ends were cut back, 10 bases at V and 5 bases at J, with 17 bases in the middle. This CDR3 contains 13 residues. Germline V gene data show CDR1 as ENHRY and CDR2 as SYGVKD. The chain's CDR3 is CANAPGVGETQYF. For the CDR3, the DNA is TGTGCCAACGCTCCCGGGGTGGGGGAGACCCAGTACTTC.

The chain's CDR3 is CAISEYGGMNTEAFF. CDR3 coding DNA: TGTGCCATCAGTGAGTACGGGGGAATGAACACTGAAGCTTTCTTT. This sequence joins TRBV10-3 and TRBJ1-1; tentative D call: TRBD1 (5 bases). Trimming stripped 1 base from V and 0 bases from J, with 9 bases between. The CDR3 runs to 15 residues. Germline V gives CDR1 ENHRY, CDR2 SYGVKD.

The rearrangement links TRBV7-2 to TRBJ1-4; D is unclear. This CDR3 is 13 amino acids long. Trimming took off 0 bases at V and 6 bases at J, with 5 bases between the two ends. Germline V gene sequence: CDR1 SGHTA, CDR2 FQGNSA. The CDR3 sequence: CASSLARHEKLFF. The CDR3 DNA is TGTGCCAGCAGCTTAGCCAGGCATGAAAAACTGTTTTTT.

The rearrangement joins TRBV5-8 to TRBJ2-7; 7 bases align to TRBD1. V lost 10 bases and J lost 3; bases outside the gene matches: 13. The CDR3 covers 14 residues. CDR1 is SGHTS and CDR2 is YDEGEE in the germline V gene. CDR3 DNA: TGTGCCGGCCGGGGACAGTATCGAAACTACGAGCAGTACTTC. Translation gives CAGRGQYRNYEQYF.

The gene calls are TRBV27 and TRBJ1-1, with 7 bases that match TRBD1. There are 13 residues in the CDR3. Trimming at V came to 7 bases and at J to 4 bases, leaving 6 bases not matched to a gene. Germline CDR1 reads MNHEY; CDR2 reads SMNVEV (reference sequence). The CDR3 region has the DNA TGTGCCAGCACTTCGACAGGGATCACTGAAGCTTTCTTT. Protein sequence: CASTSTGITEAFF.

The DNA of the CDR3 is TGTGCCAGCAGGTGGTTGGATTCAGGGGGTACTGAAGCTTTCTTT. This gives the protein CASRWLDSGGTEAFF. The gene calls are TRBV19 and TRBJ1-1; the match to TRBD1 covers 7 bases. Germline CDR1 is LNHDA and CDR2 is SQIVND (reference sequence). The CDR3 consists of 15 residues. The V segment lost 9 bases and the J segment 5 bases; nucleotides outside the gene matches: 15.

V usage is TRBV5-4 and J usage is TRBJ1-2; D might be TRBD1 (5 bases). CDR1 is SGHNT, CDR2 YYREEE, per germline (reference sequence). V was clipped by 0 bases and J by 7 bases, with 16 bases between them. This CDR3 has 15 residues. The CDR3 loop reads CASSLEGPRGGGYTF. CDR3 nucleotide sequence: TGTGCCAGCAGCTTGGAGGGTCCCCGCGGGGGTGGCTACACCTTC.

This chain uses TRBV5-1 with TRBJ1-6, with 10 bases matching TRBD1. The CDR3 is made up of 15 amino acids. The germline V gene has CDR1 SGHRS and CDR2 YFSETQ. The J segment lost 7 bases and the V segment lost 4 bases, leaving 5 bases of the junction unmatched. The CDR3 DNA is TGCGCCAGCAGCCAGAGGACAGGGGGGAATTCACCCCTCCACTTT. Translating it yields CASSQRTGGNSPLHF.

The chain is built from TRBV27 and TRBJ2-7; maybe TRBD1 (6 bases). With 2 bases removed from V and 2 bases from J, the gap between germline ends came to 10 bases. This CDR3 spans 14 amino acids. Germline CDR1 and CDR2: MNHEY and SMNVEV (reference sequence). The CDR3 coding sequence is TGTGCCAGCAGTTTACTGGGGGCCGCCTACGAGCAGTACTTC. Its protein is CASSLLGAAYEQYF.

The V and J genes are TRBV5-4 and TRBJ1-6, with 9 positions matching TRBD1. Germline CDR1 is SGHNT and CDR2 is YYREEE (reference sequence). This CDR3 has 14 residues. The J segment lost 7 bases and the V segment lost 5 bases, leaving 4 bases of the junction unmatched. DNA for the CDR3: TGTGCCAGCAGTCGGGACAGGGTCAATTCACCCCTCCACTTT. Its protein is CASSRDRVNSPLHF.

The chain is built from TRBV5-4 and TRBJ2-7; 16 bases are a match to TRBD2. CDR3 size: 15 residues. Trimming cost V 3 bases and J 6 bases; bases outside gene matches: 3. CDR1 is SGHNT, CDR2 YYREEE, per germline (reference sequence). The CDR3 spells CASSSGTSGRVEQYF. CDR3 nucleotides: TGTGCCAGCAGCTCCGGGACTAGCGGGAGGGTCGAGCAGTACTTC.